The 23 T cell receptor beta chains reported below all come from one sample, sequenced in a study of Ad26.COV2.S vaccination and SARS-CoV-2 variants. Here immunoSEQ multiplex PCR was the method, and the copy in TCRdb shows in-frame clones only, minus some. The repertoire includes over 110,000 clones, around 86% of them detected once, and approximately 5% sits in the top ten. This specimen consisted of peripheral blood, obtained after recovery from COVID-19. Receptors were obtained from a human donor who had recovered from COVID-19.

The chain recombines TRBV5-6 with TRBJ1-6; tentative D call: TRBD1 (6 bases). Germline CDR1 SGHDT, CDR2 YYEEEE. The CDR3 is 15 residues long. The V end lost 5 bases, the J end lost 9 bases, and 18 bases lay between the germline ends. In DNA form, the CDR3 reads TGTGCCAGCAGTTGGGGGGCTAACGACGCTTCACCCCTCCACTTT. It encodes CASSWGANDASPLHF.

V is TRBV5-1 and J is TRBJ1-1; no clear D. This CDR3 is built from 14 residues. Trimming pared 3 bases from V and 5 bases from J, leaving 14 bases between. Germline V gene sequence: CDR1 SGHRS, CDR2 YFSETQ. The CDR3 is CASSSEGRLTEAFF. The CDR3 nucleotides are TGCGCCAGCAGCTCAGAGGGTCGACTGACTGAAGCTTTCTTT.

The rearrangement uses TRBV5-5 and TRBJ2-2, with TRBD2 identical over 7 bases. Trimming removed 0 bases from V and 6 bases from J; junction bases left unmatched: 5. Germline V gene data show CDR1 as SGHKS and CDR2 as YYEKEE (reference sequence). CDR3 size: 15 residues. The CDR3 reads CASSLGAGEAGELFF. CDR3 nucleotides: TGTGCCAGCAGCTTGGGGGCGGGGGAAGCCGGGGAGCTGTTTTTT.

The chain couples TRBV19 to TRBJ2-3; 8 bases agree with TRBD2. After removal of 10 bases from V and 6 bases from J, the junction contained 12 bases not matched to a gene. The CDR3 sequence is 14 residues long. Germline CDR1 is LNHDA and CDR2 is SQIVND (reference sequence). The CDR3 DNA sequence: TGTGCCACGAGACCCGGGGGGGCCCGGGATACGCAGTATTTT. It codes for CATRPGGARDTQYF. The full variable domain, its missing parts supplied by reference TRBV19 and TRBJ2-3, is DGGITQSPKYLFRKEGQNVTLSCEQNLNHDAMYWYRQDPGQGLRLIYYSQIVNDFQKGDIAEGYSVSREKKESFPLTVTSAQKNPTAFYLCATRPGGARDTQYFGPGTRLTVL.

The rearrangement links TRBV1 to TRBJ2-3; TRBD2, the D gene given by the table, was not confirmed from the DNA. TRBV1 is a pseudogene segment. The CDR3 is made up of 18 amino acids. For the CDR3, the DNA is TGCACCAGCAGCCCCAATTTCTCGCTAGCGGGGAGCACAGATACGCAGTATTTT. Translation: CTSSPNFSLAGSTDTQYF.

The V and J genes are TRBV7-2 and TRBJ1-3, with 8 nucleotides matching TRBD1. This CDR3 is 16 amino acids long. CDR1 and CDR2 from the germline V gene are SGHTA and FQGNSA. V dropped 3 bases and J dropped 2; count of bases not matched to a gene: 6. CDR3 sequence reads: CASSFGLTGAGNTIYF. The CDR3 nucleotides read TGTGCCAGCAGCTTCGGTTTGACAGGGGCTGGAAACACCATATATTTT.

V and J are TRBV5-4 and TRBJ2-1; possible D gene TRBD1, 5 bases. The CDR3 is 15 residues long. V lost 0 bases and J 6 bases, leaving 13 bases between the germline ends. Germline CDR1 is SGHNT and CDR2 is YYREEE (reference sequence). The CDR3 spells CASSLESGWGNEQFF. CDR3 DNA: TGTGCCAGCAGCTTGGAGTCAGGGTGGGGCAATGAGCAGTTCTTC.

This chain joins TRBV6-5 and TRBJ1-3; D may be TRBD1 (6 bases). Germline-derived CDR1 and CDR2 are MNHEY and SVGAGI. CDR3 length: 14 amino acids. V was pared by 5 bases and J by 2 bases, with 10 bases between. The CDR3 spells CASSLTGAGNTIYF. CDR3 in DNA: TGTGCCAGCAGTCTGACAGGAGCTGGAAACACCATATATTTT.

V usage is TRBV28 and J usage is TRBJ2-7; weak D call: TRBD1 (5 bases). V was trimmed by 1 base and J by 6 bases, leaving 16 bases between them. The CDR3 is 15 amino acids. CDR1 is MDHEN and CDR2 is SYDVKM in the germline V gene. CDR3 protein: CASSLLSGNRGEQYF. Here the CDR3 DNA reads TGTGCCAGCAGTTTATTATCAGGGAACCGTGGCGAGCAGTACTTC.

The gene calls are TRBV6-2 or TRBV6-3 and TRBJ1-5; no definite D call. This CDR3 spans 14 amino acids. Looked up from germline, CDR1 is MNHEY and CDR2 is SVGEGT. Trimming removed 0 bases at V and 7 bases at J, with 10 bases between. As DNA, the CDR3 is TGTGCCAGCAGTTACTCTAGGGTCGTCCAGCCCCAGCATTTT. Protein sequence: CASSYSRVVQPQHF.

This clone was detected a few times. The genes are TRBV27 and TRBJ1-6; no firm D call. Trimming took off 5 bases at V and 10 bases at J, with 15 bases between the two ends. This CDR3 has 14 amino acids. Germline V gene sequence: CDR1 MNHEY, CDR2 SMNVEV (reference sequence). The CDR3 DNA reads as TGTGCCAGCAGTGCCGGAGGGAACGCCTCACCCCTCCACTTT. This codes for CASSAGGNASPLHF.

This rearrangement joins TRBV5-1 to TRBJ1-1, with a weak D call TRBD1 (5 bases). V was clipped by 4 bases and J by 10 bases, with 23 bases between them. The CDR3 has 15 amino acids. Germline CDR1 SGHRS, CDR2 YFSETQ. The chain's CDR3 is CASSPRDSWARGAFF. The CDR3 nucleotides are TGCGCCAGCAGCCCCCGGGACTCCTGGGCACGAGGAGCTTTCTTT.

This clone was detected only once. The CDR3 nucleotides are TGTGCCAGCAGTGTGGGGAATGAGCAGTTCTTC. This codes for CASSVGNEQFF. The chain employs TRBV6-6 and TRBJ2-1; D uncertain. The germline gives CDR1 MNHNY, CDR2 SVGAGI (reference sequence). The CDR3 contains 11 residues. Deletions cut 5 bases from V and 7 bases from J, with 6 bases between.

This clone showed up just a few times. The chain combines TRBV7-9 with TRBJ2-5; D is uncertain. Per germline, CDR1 SEHNR and CDR2 FQNEAQ (reference sequence). The CDR3 is made up of 11 amino acids. Trimming took off 5 bases at V and 5 bases at J, with 6 bases between the two ends. CDR3 bases: TGTGCCAGCAGCCCCTGGGAGACCCAGTACTTC. Encoded protein: CASSPWETQYF.

The chain recombines TRBV6-5 with TRBJ1-5; no reliable D call. The V gene lost 7 bases and the J gene lost 3 bases, with 10 bases spanning the gap. The CDR3 length is 13 residues. The germline V gene has CDR1 MNHEY and CDR2 SVGAGI. CDR3 DNA: TGTGCCAGCACAACGGGCCTCAATCAGCCCCAGCATTTT. Translating gives CASTTGLNQPQHF.

The chain uses TRBV21-1 and TRBJ2-7; the D segment call TRBD2 is taken from the table without a DNA check. TRBV21-1 is flagged as a pseudogene. The CDR3 runs 16 residues. For the CDR3, the DNA is TGTGCCAGCAGCAGGGGGCGGACTAGCGGAAACTACGAGCAGTACTTC. The encoded protein is CASSRGRTSGNYEQYF.

Comment on this clone: Relative to the germline gene, one junction end is altered; a read error may explain this. The chain carries TRBV19 and TRBJ1-4, with D possibly TRBD1 on 6 matching bases. The CDR3 length is 15 residues. Germline loops: CDR1 LNHDA, CDR2 SQIVND (reference sequence). The CDR3 DNA is TGTGCCAGTAGTTTAGAACAGGGCCTGGTTGAAAAACTGTTTTTT. Translated: CASSLEQGLVEKLFF.

V is TRBV28 and J is TRBJ1-5; 8 nucleotides line up with TRBD1. V lost 8 bases, J lost 4 bases, and 16 bases stayed unmatched. The CDR3 length is 17 residues. Germline assignment: CDR1 MDHEN and CDR2 SYDVKM. CDR3 bases: TGTGCCAGCTTCCCTGCCCAGGGACAGGCCCAAAATCAGCCCCAGCATTTT. Its translation is CASFPAQGQAQNQPQHF.

The rearrangement joins TRBV7-2 to TRBJ2-1; D possibly corresponds to TRBD2 (5 bases). This CDR3 comprises 11 residues. V shed 3 bases and J shed 10 bases, with 7 bases lying between them. The germline CDR1 and CDR2 sequences are SGHTA and FQGNSA. CDR3 residues: CASSFGGEQFF. As DNA, the CDR3 is TGTGCCAGCAGCTTTGGCGGGGAGCAGTTCTTC.

CDR3 sequence reads: CASSPDYSYNEQFF. CDR3 DNA sequence: TGTGCCAGCAGTCCGGACTACTCCTACAATGAGCAGTTCTTC. The chain recombines TRBV2 with TRBJ2-1, with D perhaps TRBD2 (6 bases). CDR3 length: 14 amino acids. Trimming pared 5 bases from V and 0 bases from J, leaving 8 bases between. Germline V lookup: CDR1 SNHLY, CDR2 FYNNEI.

This chain connects TRBV2 to TRBJ1-5; D perhaps matches TRBD1 (5 bases). The V gene's germline CDR1 is SNHLY and CDR2 FYNNEI. The ends were cut back, 7 bases at V and 8 bases at J, with 12 bases in the middle. The CDR3 is 12 amino acids. Here the CDR3 reads CASKRGAEPQHF. Here the CDR3 DNA reads TGTGCCAGCAAGAGGGGCGCGGAGCCCCAGCATTTT.

The chain employs TRBV5-6 and TRBJ2-3; D remains ambiguous. Trimming removed 1 base from V and 3 bases from J, with 15 bases in between. CDR3 size: 16 residues. CDR1 and CDR2 from the germline V gene are SGHDT and YYEEEE. CDR3 loop: CASSLNWGKGTDTQYF. The CDR3 DNA reads as TGTGCCAGCAGCTTGAATTGGGGTAAAGGGACAGATACGCAGTATTTT. Supplemented by reference TRBV5-6 and TRBJ2-3, the full variable domain reads DAGVTQSPTHLIKTRGQQVTLRCSPKSGHDTVSWYQQALGQGPQFIFQYYEEEERQRGNFPDRFSGHQFPNYSSELNVNALLLGDSALYLCASSLNWGKGTDTQYFGPGTRLTVL.

The V call is TRBV28, the J call TRBJ1-5, with D uncertain. Germline lookup yields CDR1 MDHEN and CDR2 SYDVKM. The CDR3 covers 16 residues. Trimming stripped 7 bases from V and 0 bases from J, with 16 bases between. The CDR3: CASTAWTGDSNQPQHF. CDR3 sequence (DNA): TGTGCCAGCACCGCTTGGACGGGAGATAGCAATCAGCCCCAGCATTTT.